This TCR beta chain was identified during a study of vaccination and CD4 T cells after COVID-19 (dated by TCRdb to the early 2020s). Regarding the study in general: Convalescent patients had a positive SARS-CoV-2 result on nasal swab PCR, and of these patients, some ten had mild disease and one had severe disease. The cultures were stimulated with overlapping spike peptide pools from SARS-CoV-2 and from the common cold coronaviruses HCoV-NL63, HCoV-OC43 and HCoV-229E. Post-vaccine blood samples were collected a median of about 72 days after the second vaccine dose, ranging from about 14 to 241 days. Post-COVID blood samples from convalescent patients were collected a median of roughly 100 days after diagnosis, with a range of roughly 35 to 180 days. In 10 COVID-19 convalescent patients and a handful of infection-naive healthy vaccine recipients, researchers compared the spike-specific CD4+ TCR repertoire from before mRNA vaccination with the repertoire from after. As controls, cultures received a CEFX viral epitope pool (the positive control), an HIV-1 Nef peptide pool (the negative control), or no peptide at all. In the convalescent cohort there were six males and four females, among whom were two Hispanic individuals, seven Caucasians, two Asians and one multiracial person. Each participant got two doses of either the Pfizer-BioNTech BNT162b2 vaccine (n=8) or the Moderna mRNA-1273 vaccine (n=2). Results and caveats for the whole study, not just this receptor: The median number of SARS-CoV-2-reactive clonotypes rose from under 25 after infection to about 40 after vaccination, but the change was not significant. Of the vaccine-specific clones in convalescent patients, 304 of 307, or nearly all, reacted only to SARS-CoV-2 spike and did not cross-react with common cold coronaviruses. In convalescent patients, a median approximately 89% of post-vaccine SARS-CoV-2-reactive clones were detected only after vaccination, suggesting vaccine-specific priming. Only a relatively small number of convalescent patients were included in the study, and early timepoints following natural infection were not analyzed.

On this clonotype itself: Its antigen is not yet known. One base away there is no much larger clone; base qualities are not given.

The library was prepared using PCR. TCR sequencing of DNA from cultured CD4+ T cells used the Oncomine TCR Beta short-read assay at the Johns Hopkins FTIC core. The QIAamp micro DNA kit was used to extract genomic DNA from the cultured CD4+ T cells. The Oncomine TCR Beta libraries from cultured CD4+ T cells were pooled using unique dual indexes and then sequenced on an Illumina iSeq 100. Per the source publication's procedure: Non-productive sequences were filtered out, and CDR3s that did not start with C, did not end with F or W, or were shorter than 7 amino acids were discarded. The MANAFEST web application was used to identify antigen-specific clonotypes by comparing peptide-stimulated wells against reference wells and other culture wells. To be called positive, a clone needed an FDR below 0.05, an odds ratio above 5, and a productive frequency above 0.1% in at least two of three replicate wells. Cross-reactive clonotypes were defined as significantly expanded in both SARS-CoV-2 spike wells and at least one common cold coronavirus spike condition. CDR3 homology was assessed with Levenshtein distances (stringdist) and unrooted phylogenetic trees (ape) in R version 3.6.1. TCRdb reran the public reads through fastp at Q25 and MiXCR, keeping productive beta chains. Rows are combined by CDR3 protein, so each entry shows the most common genes and DNA. These V and J calls are TCRdb output, not the study's own analysis. In this sample the table shows about 6,500 distinct CDR3 sequences, around 18% of which occur a single time. The ten largest clonotypes hold about 20% of the sample.

Per the publication, the treatment or condition label means: roughly 11-day PBMC culture with coronavirus spike peptide pools or control peptides (ViraFEST assay). The study used the ViraFEST assay, which expanded antigen-specific T cells with peptide pools and then identified expanded clonotypes by TCR sequencing. The convalescent patients' positive SARS-CoV-2 PCR tests fell between March and December 2020, which was before the Alpha, Beta and Delta variants emerged in the United States. About 1.8 million PBMCs per well were cultured in IMDM with approximately 4.9% human AB serum and roughly 10 IU/ml IL-2, plus 10 ug/ml peptide pools. On days 3 and 7, half of the culture medium was replaced with fresh IL-2-containing medium. After approximately 11 days of culture, CD4+ T cells were isolated by negative selection with the EasySep CD4+ T cell isolation kit. Ficoll-Paque Plus gradient centrifugation was used to isolate PBMCs from whole blood, and the isolated PBMCs were then either used fresh or cryopreserved at -140C. Triplicate wells were generally used for each culture condition.

Specimen: CD4+ T cells from blood, cultured in vitro. The source of this sequence is a human donor who had recovered from COVID-19.

CDR3 reads: CASSAGGGLTEAFF. The bases read TGTGCCAGCAGCGCCGGGGGGGGGCTCACTGAAGCTTTCTTT. The V and J genes are TRBV7-2 and TRBJ1-1; a tentative D match to TRBD1 spans 6 bases. Reading from cysteine to phenylalanine, the CDR3 counts 14 amino acids. The entry retains the CDR3 DNA only, 42 bases that are in frame from base 1. From the germline V gene, CDR1 is SGHTA and CDR2 is FQGNSA. V loses 5 bases, J loses 4 bases, and the germline ends lie 14 bases apart.